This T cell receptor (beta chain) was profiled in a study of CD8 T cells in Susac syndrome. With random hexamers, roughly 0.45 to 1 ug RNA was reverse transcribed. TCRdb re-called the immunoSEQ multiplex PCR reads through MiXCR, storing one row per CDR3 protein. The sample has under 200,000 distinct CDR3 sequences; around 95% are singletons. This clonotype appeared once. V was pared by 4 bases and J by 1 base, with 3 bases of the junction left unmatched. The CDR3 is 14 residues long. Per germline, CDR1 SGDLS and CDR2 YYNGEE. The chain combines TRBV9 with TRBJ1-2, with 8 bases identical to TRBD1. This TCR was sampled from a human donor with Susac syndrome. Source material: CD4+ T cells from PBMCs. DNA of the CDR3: TGTGCCAGCAGCCGGGACAGGCGTAACTATGGCTACACCTTC. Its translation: CASSRDRRNYGYTF.